This entry describes one TCR beta chain. This record comes from a study of CDR3 diversity in severe acne. TCRdb itself ran the PCR reads through MiXCR, one entry per CDR3 protein. The sample lists more than 80,000 distinct CDR3 sequences, roughly 49% occurring once. The germline gives CDR1 SQVTM, CDR2 ANQGSEA. The CDR3 loop spans 15 amino acids. Unmatched junction bases numbered 9, after V lost 5 bases and J lost 1 base. The receptor was isolated from a male donor with severe acne vulgaris. Sequencing was done on a sample of blood. J is TRBJ1-2 and V is TRBV29-1; 8 bases match TRBD1. Written as DNA, the CDR3 is TGCAGCGTTCCGGACAGGGTTGGGCATAACTATGGCTACACCTTC. Translation gives CSVPDRVGHNYGYTF. The whole variable domain, remainder taken from reference TRBV29-1 and TRBJ1-2, is SAVISQKPSRDICQRGTSLTIQCQVDSQVTMMFWYRQQPGQSLTLIATANQGSEATYESGFVIDKFPISRPNLTFSTLTVSNMSPEDSSIYLCSVPDRVGHNYGYTFGSGTRLTVV.